A single T cell receptor (beta chain) is shown here with its context. What antigen it recognizes has not been identified. Per-nucleotide qualities are absent, and no much larger clonotype sits a single base away. These data are taken from a study of cytomegalovirus exposure and HLA in healthy donors (dated by TCRdb to 2015 to 2018). About the study as a whole: According to an earlier analysis of several hundred of the donors, about 179 million T cells yielded 117 million unique TCR beta sequences and about 300 Gb of sequence data. An early release covering approximately 600 HLA-typed donors comprised about 320 gigabases of sequencing data and tens of millions of unique TCR sequences. Of the 300 to 500 genotyped donors, 65% to 90% were placed in the genetic ancestry cluster associated with self-reported Caucasian donors. The study aimed to test whether cataloging public T cell receptors could reveal signatures of past pathogen exposure. Using immunosequencing, the study profiled T cell repertoires from about 620 subjects and related those repertoires to cytomegalovirus serostatus. In addition to the first cohort of 650 to 800 subjects, a separate validation cohort of about 120 different subjects was used. To predict cytomegalovirus infection status, the study combined high-throughput TCR immunosequencing, statistical association of individual TCRs with disease status, and machine learning. A later analysis re-examined previously published TCR beta repertoires from more than 550 donors and added high-resolution HLA genotyping to investigate patterns of TCR occurrence. Rather than drawing on any new phenotypic data, the later analysis identified candidate immune exposures from TCR beta sequences and the way those sequences occurred across donors. An earlier analysis of several hundred of the donors used high-throughput TCR beta sequencing to judge whether each TCR beta V gene segment behaved as functional or pseudogenic. Donor age, sex, ethnicity and CMV serostatus were compiled alongside the repertoire data. A later genetic analysis used genome-wide SNP genotypes for about 65% of the 666 donors, treating that subset as a discovery cohort. All discovery cohort repertoires had been generated on a single sequencing platform. Both class I and class II loci were covered by HLA typing, at four-digit resolution. Typing coverage varied by locus: roughly 629-640 donors for A, B, C, DRB1 and DQB1; 500 to 550 for DQA1; about 600 for DPA1; about 450 for DPB1. Because of strong linkage in the cohort, five DR-DQ haplotypes were treated as single units for association and clustering. On average, 235,054 unique TCR beta nucleotide sequences were sequenced per donor among some 430 genotyped donors of the cohort, with 15% to 20% of those sequences being non-productive. The investigation overall reported the following: Because the 87-base-pair reads could not distinguish some IMGT-functional V segments, including TRBV6-2 and TRBV6-3, those segments were excluded. Most TCR sequences were observed very rarely across donors, whereas some public TCRs were present in many individuals. Correlated functional status among segregating V segments might reflect linkage disequilibrium, but an unknown experimental factor could not be ruled out. For the cohort, immune exposure information was limited to CMV serostatus. According to a later analysis, TCR association rates differed among HLA loci, with DRB1 alleles showing the most associated TCRs and HLA-C alleles showing the fewest. In an earlier analysis of more than 500 of the donors, most TCR beta V segments appeared in productive rearrangements about 87% or about 30% of the time, broadly matching IMGT annotations. A later genetic analysis reported fewer N-insertions in productive TCRs among donors in an Asian-associated ancestry cluster than the approximately 700-donor mean. Because some donors lacked HLA typing at each locus, the association tests relied only on the typed subset. According to the authors, the approach could potentially be generalized to other disease states and immunological phenotypes. In vitro tests confirmed that three of the cytomegalovirus-associated TCR beta chains recognize cytomegalovirus antigens. Because counts were too low, some 17 rarely observed V segments, including chromosome 9 orphons, were left out of the earlier analysis of some 600 of the donors. A later analysis found that HLA-associated TCR beta chains were more clonally expanded and had lower generation probabilities than equally common non-associated chains. In a later genetic analysis, a missense DCLRE1C variant was associated with V-gene and J-gene trimming of TCR beta chains, and the association was replicated in an independent cohort. A total of roughly 160 TCR beta chains were listed by the study as associated with cytomegalovirus. When HLA alleles, especially DR and DQ, strongly co-occurred, attributing TCR associations to individual alleles was difficult. A later analysis found that most CMV-associated TCR beta chains appeared HLA-restricted, with HLA associations seemingly driven largely by CMV exposure. In this cohort, only TCR beta chains were sequenced, and detectable features were limited by the absence of alpha or paired-chain data. A further reported finding was that TCR beta sequences accurately predicted the HLA-A and HLA-B alleles for most subjects in the first cohort. At a false discovery rate of 0.05, a later analysis linked about 17,000 TCR beta sequences to specific HLA alleles. Sequencing depth was assumed to be roughly uniform across donors in the presence/absence analyses, though that assumption may not hold. In both the original and validation cohorts, the classifier was reported to diagnose cytomegalovirus status with high specificity and sensitivity. In a later analysis, several top co-occurrence clusters were reported to appear linked to parvovirus B19, influenza, CMV and Epstein-Barr virus. The sequencing pipeline was judged likely to have produced a cluster of highly shared sequence variants as a technical artifact.

From the germline V gene (reference sequence), CDR1 is LNHDA and CDR2 is SQIVND. Clipping removes 4 bases from V and 2 bases from J, with 12 as the unmatched junction base count. Counted from cysteine to phenylalanine, this CDR3 has 18 amino acids. This entry keeps only the CDR3 DNA: 54 bases, framed from base 1. The library was prepared using the immunoSEQ multiplex PCR assay. For the multiplex PCR, a mixture combining 60 forward primers for TCR Vbeta segments and 13 reverse primers for TCR Jbeta segments was used. The CDR3 region of rearranged TCR beta genes was amplified from genomic DNA with a multiplex PCR assay. Amplified TCR beta libraries were sequenced as 87-base-pair reads on the Illumina HiSeq System. On the study's bioinformatics: In a later analysis, some 80 million unique TCR beta chains were counted across the roughly 610 repertoires, and around 10 million of these chains were shared by at least two donors. Raw reads were error-corrected and collapsed into unique sequences with a nearest-neighbor algorithm that merged closely related sequences to remove PCR and sequencing errors. To assign V, D and J gene segments, CDR3 sequences were aligned to IMGT reference sequences. Each retained sequence needed at least a six-nucleotide match to both a V gene segment and a J gene segment. A rearrangement counted as productive if the CDR3 had no stop codons and remained in frame with V and J, and every other rearrangement counted as non-productive. CDR3 was defined according to IMGT convention as the region running from the second conserved V-encoded cysteine to the conserved J-encoded phenylalanine. In an earlier analysis of just under 600 of the donors, sequences lacking an unambiguous match to a single V gene segment were excluded. An earlier analysis of several hundred of the donors called V segments functional above 56.7% productive rearrangements and segregating when the between-donor standard deviation exceeded 5%. A statistical classification framework was built for diagnosing cytomegalovirus status from the catalog of TCR beta chain sequences. In a later analysis, TCR nucleotide sequences were compared against IMGT/GENE-DB human TR gene sequences so that V and J genes could be assigned. In a later analysis, CDR3 sequences and most-parsimonious VDJ recombination scenarios were assigned using the TCRdist pipeline. In a later analysis, each TCR beta chain was defined by its CDR3 amino acid sequence together with its V-gene family, and reads without a unique V-gene family were excluded. To address suspected cross-contamination and a sequencing artifact, a later analysis removed some 620 highly shared, low-generation-probability nucleotide sequences. For each public chain, a later analysis derived a clonal expansion index from normalized ranks of inferred template counts within each repertoire. In a later analysis, generation probabilities were computed with a VDJ recombination model fitted to out-of-frame rearrangements, and the resulting probabilities were checked against IGoR. Hypergeometric tests were used in a later analysis to score TCR-TCR, TCR-HLA and TCR-CMV co-occurrence, with a repertoire-size bias correction applied to the TCR pairs. False discovery rates were estimated in a later analysis by permuting HLA or CMV assignments 20 times. In a later analysis, co-occurring TCRs were grouped using DBSCAN, and TCRdist sequence similarity was added for clustering within HLA-allele-positive subsets. Repertoires with fewer than 30,000 or more than 120,000 public chains, plus five repertoires with anomalous nucleotide sharing, were excluded from co-occurrence clustering. TCRdb retrieved this table from immuneACCESS and kept in-frame rearrangements only. Not all clones are present; in checked studies, unresolved V genes account for under half, and no reason is known for the remainder. Clone size and the V and J calls come from that table; the DNA yielded D and trimming. This sample lists some 98,000 clones; roughly 77% were detected once. Of the sample, under 13% is held by the ten largest clones.

The cohort was made up of roughly 670 healthy bone marrow donors. At the time of sampling, every cohort member was nominally healthy, though immune exposures that went unrecorded were likely present. CMV serostatus was positive for approximately 300 and negative for about half of the roughly 700 cohort members, and was not recorded for this donor. A peripheral blood sample was collected from each donor, and TCR beta sequencing was performed on peripheral blood mononuclear cells. Genomic DNA was extracted from the blood cell samples with the Qiagen DNeasy Blood Extraction Kit. The chain employs TRBV19 and TRBJ1-5, with 9 bases matching TRBD1. The receptor's source is a human donor in good health. Material for sequencing was PBMCs. Read as DNA, the sequence is TGTGCCAGTAGTAGAGGGACAGGGCTGGCGGGAGGCAATCAGCCCCAGCATTTT. Translated, it gives CASSRGTGLAGGNQPQHF.